These T cell receptor beta chains were read from a single sample in a study of CD8 T cells in ankylosing spondylitis. Using its own MiXCR run on the 5' RACE reads, TCRdb lists one record per CDR3 protein. Among hundreds of thousands of distinct CDR3 sequences, around 11% were seen once, and the ten largest hold approximately 0.46%. The sequenced sample was blood, either unsorted or a sorted T cell fraction (not recorded which). All receptors derive from a male donor with ankylosing spondylitis. Each CDR3 is given with its conserved first and last residue. The D gene is left open where the match is weak. Size tells how often a clone was seen (once, few, many) or the class of an expanded clone, and some rows leave it out.

NA	TRBV24-1	NA	16	TRBJ2-1	TGTGCCACCAGTGACCCTCTAGCGAGATCCTACAATGAGCAGTTCTTC	CATSDPLARSYNEQFF
NA	TRBV4-2	NA	17	TRBJ1-4	TGTGCCAGCAGCCAAGATGGGGAGGGACCAACTAATGAAAAACTGTTTTTT	CASSQDGEGPTNEKLFF
TRBD1	TRBV6-5	few	15	TRBJ2-1	TGTGCCAGCAGTTGGGACAGGGCGAGAGACAATGAGCAGTTCTTC	CASSWDRARDNEQFF
TRBD2	TRBV4-1	NA	16	TRBJ2-2	TGCGCCAGCAACTTAAGACTAGCGGGAGTCACCGGGGAGCTGTTTTTT	CASNLRLAGVTGELFF
NA	TRBV4-1	NA	17	TRBJ1-5	TGCGCCAGCAGCCACTACGGCATGGGGACCAGGAATCAGCCCCAGCATTTT	CASSHYGMGTRNQPQHF
TRBD1	TRBV5-1	few	15	TRBJ2-1	TGCGCCAGCAGCTTAGACCCGGGACAGGGTAACGAGCAGTTCTTC	CASSLDPGQGNEQFF
TRBD2	TRBV20-1	few	14	TRBJ2-5	TGCAGTGCTCAACTAGCGGGGGGAGGCGAGACCCAGTACTTC	CSAQLAGGGETQYF
NA	TRBV2	NA	16	TRBJ2-5	TGTGCCAGCAGTGACGGTAGCGCGATCCGGGGGGAGACCCAGTACTTC	CASSDGSAIRGETQYF
TRBD1	TRBV6-6	NA	13	TRBJ2-5	TGTGCCAGCACCAGGGGGTTCCAAGAGACCCAGTACTTC	CASTRGFQETQYF
NA	TRBV20-1	few	14	TRBJ1-1	TGCAGTGGGAACTTTGGAAGCTTGAACACTGAAGCTTTCTTT	CSGNFGSLNTEAFF
NA	TRBV20-1	NA	12	TRBJ1-2	TGCAGTGTCGGGTCCCCGTCCTATGGCTACACCTTC	CSVGSPSYGYTF
NA	TRBV20-1	once	17	TRBJ2-7	TGCAGTGCTAGTTCTGCTGGCCTACCGGTTCAGGCCTACGAGCAGTACTTC	CSASSAGLPVQAYEQYF
TRBD2	TRBV5-1	NA	14	TRBJ2-3	TGCGCCAGCAGCTGGGGGACTAGCGGAGATACGCAGTATTTT	CASSWGTSGDTQYF
TRBD1	TRBV20-1	few	16	TRBJ1-6	TGCAGTGCTAGAGATGCTGGGACAGGGGGTAATTCACCCCTCCACTTT	CSARDAGTGGNSPLHF
NA	TRBV7-2	many	15	TRBJ1-2	TGTGCCAGCAGCTATACACCCGGACTTAACTATGGCTACACCTTC	CASSYTPGLNYGYTF
NA	TRBV7-2	NA	13	TRBJ2-7	TGTGCCAGCAGCTCCATGGACACCTACGAGCAGTACTTC	CASSSMDTYEQYF
NA	TRBV27	few	15	TRBJ2-6	TGTGCCAGCAGTCCCAGTCCATCTGGGGCCAACGTCCTGACTTTC	CASSPSPSGANVLTF
TRBD2	TRBV9	NA	16	TRBJ2-1	TGTGCCAGCAGCGCCCGGATGGGTAGCGGGAACAATGAGCAGTTCTTC	CASSARMGSGNNEQFF
TRBD2	TRBV4-3	NA	20	TRBJ2-3	TGCGCCAGCAGCCAAGATGGGACTAGCGGGAGTTCCCCTAGCACAGATACGCAGTATTTT	CASSQDGTSGSSPSTDTQYF
TRBD1	TRBV28	once	13	TRBJ2-7	TGTGCCATCCAACAGGGGCCCACCTACGAGCAGTACTTC	CAIQQGPTYEQYF
NA	TRBV29-1	few	12	TRBJ2-7	TGCAGCGCTGGACAGTTCTCCTACGAGCAGTACTTC	CSAGQFSYEQYF
NA	TRBV5-1	NA	16	TRBJ2-5	TGCGCCAGCAGCTGGGGCCGGGACCCACGACAAGAGACCCAGTACTTC	CASSWGRDPRQETQYF
NA	TRBV20-1	many	14	TRBJ2-7	TGCAGTGCTAGAAAGGCAGGGATCTTCTACGAGCAGTACTTC	CSARKAGIFYEQYF
NA	TRBV6-2/TRBV6-3	few	14	TRBJ1-4	TGTGCCAGCAGTTACTCAACAACGGCGGGACCCTCGGTTTTT	CASSYSTTAGPSVF
TRBD2	TRBV6-2/TRBV6-3	NA	17	TRBJ2-5	TGTGCCAGCAGTTCCCGACTAGCGGCAGAGTACCAAGAGACCCAGTACTTC	CASSSRLAAEYQETQYF
TRBD2	TRBV20-1	NA	16	TRBJ2-1	TGCAGTGCCGCCGGGACTAGCGGGGTAGGCTACAATGAGCAGTTCTTC	CSAAGTSGVGYNEQFF
TRBD1	TRBV12-3/TRBV12-4	NA	14	TRBJ1-2	TGTGCCAGCAGTTTTCAGGACAGGGGCCGGGGCTACACCTTC	CASSFQDRGRGYTF
NA	TRBV2	few	11	TRBJ2-3	TGTGCCAGTGCCACCACAGATACGCAGTATTTT	CASATTDTQYF
TRBD1	TRBV12-3/TRBV12-4	NA	13	TRBJ1-1	TGTGCCAGCAGCATGCAGGGGGGAACTGAAGCTTTCTTT	CASSMQGGTEAFF
NA	TRBV10-3	few	14	TRBJ1-5	TGTGCCATCAGTGAGTCTGCGGCCGATCAGCCCCAGCATTTT	CAISESAADQPQHF
NA	TRBV28	few	16	TRBJ1-1	TGTGCCAGCAGTCCCCTCGTTCGGGGGCGGCGGTTTGAAGCTTTCTTT	CASSPLVRGRRFEAFF
TRBD2	TRBV6-5	NA	15	TRBJ2-5	TGTGCCAGCAGTTACTGGGACTACCAACAAGAGACCCAGTACTTC	CASSYWDYQQETQYF
TRBD1	TRBV7-3	NA	18	TRBJ2-7	TGTGCCAGCAGCTTAATACCCCTGGACAGGGGTTATAACTACGAGCAGTACTTC	CASSLIPLDRGYNYEQYF
NA	TRBV30	many	12	TRBJ1-5	TGTGCCTGGAGCGTCCTTGGGCAGCCCCAGCATTTT	CAWSVLGQPQHF
NA	TRBV6-1	few	13	TRBJ1-1	TGTGCCAGCAGCCCGTGGGCGAACACTGAAGCTTTCTTT	CASSPWANTEAFF
NA	TRBV29-1	many	12	TRBJ2-7	TGCAGCGTTACCGGGACACTTTACGAGCAGTACTTC	CSVTGTLYEQYF
NA	TRBV24-1	few	14	TRBJ1-5	TGTGCCACCAGTGATCGGGGGTTGGGTTGGCCCCAGCATTTT	CATSDRGLGWPQHF
NA	TRBV7-2	many	14	TRBJ2-7	TGTGCCAGCAGCTTAGTCGGGATCCTTTACGAGCAGTACTTC	CASSLVGILYEQYF
NA	TRBV20-1	NA	14	TRBJ2-7	TGCAGTGCTCATCGGGGGGCCAACTCCTACGAGCAGTACTTC	CSAHRGANSYEQYF
NA	TRBV20-1	few	14	TRBJ2-3	TGCAGTGCTAGAGGTGCAGGAGGCACAGATACGCAGTATTTT	CSARGAGGTDTQYF
NA	TRBV28	NA	14	TRBJ2-7	TGTGCCAGCAGTTTATATGACTCTACCTACGAGCAGTACTTC	CASSLYDSTYEQYF
NA	TRBV28	NA	16	TRBJ2-1	TGTGCCAGCACTCCTCTTTCGGGCGGATCCTACAATGAGCAGTTCTTC	CASTPLSGGSYNEQFF
TRBD1	TRBV24-1	few	18	TRBJ1-2	TGTGCCACCAGTCCCAACTCCCCCGCGTGGGACAGGGGCTATGGCTACACCTTC	CATSPNSPAWDRGYGYTF
NA	TRBV20-1	NA	15	TRBJ2-4	TGCAGTGCTAGCGGACTTCAATTAGCCAAAAACATTCAGTACTTC	CSASGLQLAKNIQYF
NA	TRBV7-9	NA	15	TRBJ2-7	TGTGCCAGCAGCCGAACTACAGGGAATCCCTACGAGCAGTACTTC	CASSRTTGNPYEQYF
NA	TRBV6-1	few	15	TRBJ1-5	TGTGCCAGCAGTGAGGGGTACAAGGGCAATCAGCCCCAGCATTTT	CASSEGYKGNQPQHF
TRBD1	TRBV5-1	NA	18	TRBJ2-6	TGCGCCAGCGCACGAGGGACAGACCCTTCCTCTGGGGCCAACGTCCTGACTTTC	CASARGTDPSSGANVLTF
TRBD1	TRBV2	NA	14	TRBJ2-7	TGTGCCAGCATTACGGACAGGGGCCCTTACGAGCAGTACTTC	CASITDRGPYEQYF
NA	TRBV20-1	NA	10	TRBJ1-2	TGCAGTGCTAGTCTTCGCGGCTACACCTTC	CSASLRGYTF
NA	TRBV20-1	NA	14	TRBJ1-4	TGCAGTGCTAGGTTCGGGGAGGAGAGTGAAAAACTGTTTTTT	CSARFGEESEKLFF
NA	TRBV5-5	NA	12	TRBJ1-1	TGTGCCAGCAACCGGGTCGCCACTGAAGCTTTCTTT	CASNRVATEAFF
TRBD2	TRBV19	few	15	TRBJ2-1	TGTGCCAGTAGTATTTCGGCGGGAGCCTACAATGAGCAGTTCTTC	CASSISAGAYNEQFF
NA	TRBV5-1	few	15	TRBJ1-6	TGCGCCAGCAGCTTGGGTACAGGAGAAAATTCACCCCTCCACTTT	CASSLGTGENSPLHF
TRBD1	TRBV2	few	14	TRBJ2-3	TGTGCCAGCGGCGGGACAGGGGAACTTGGGACGCAGTATTTT	CASGGTGELGTQYF
TRBD1	TRBV18	NA	16	TRBJ2-1	TGTGCCAGCTCACGTGCCCTCGGGACAGGGTTCAGGGAGCAGTTCTTC	CASSRALGTGFREQFF
NA	TRBV20-1	few	15	TRBJ2-2	TGCAGTGTATCGCGGAGGCGGGACAACACCGGGGAGCTGTTTTTT	CSVSRRRDNTGELFF
NA	TRBV6-5	few	15	TRBJ2-3	TGTGCCAGCAGTTTAGGACAGCGTCTCGCGCATACGCAGTATTTT	CASSLGQRLAHTQYF
NA	TRBV12-3/TRBV12-4	NA	16	TRBJ2-3	TGTGCCAGCAGTTTCCGCGGGCTTACTAGCACAGATACGCAGTATTTT	CASSFRGLTSTDTQYF